Shown below are 14 T cell receptor beta chains from a single sample sequenced in a study of neurological immune-mediated disorders. Regarding time point: longitudinal time-point 1 (baseline). TCRdb used MiXCR to reprocess the 5' RACE reads, holding one entry per CDR3 protein. The data show tens of thousands of distinct CDR3 sequences, with around 10% seen just once and 6.5% to 8.5% held by the top ten. Material for sequencing was PBMCs. These receptors originate from a male donor with HTLV-1-associated myelopathy (HAM/TSP).

This clonotype was seen more than once but under ten times. V gene TRBV21-1 combines with J gene TRBJ2-7; whether TRBD1, the table's D call, matches the DNA was not checked. TRBV21-1 is classified as a pseudogene. CDR3 length: 18 amino acids. The CDR3 nucleotides are TGTGCCAGCAGCAAATTAGTCTGGTGCCAGGGAGTTTCCTACGAGCAGTACTTC. It is translated as CASSKLVWCQGVSYEQYF.

This clonotype came up a few times. This chain connects TRBV9 to TRBJ1-3; D unresolved. The CDR3 totals 16 residues. The germline V gene encodes CDR1 SGDLS and CDR2 YYNGEE. The germline V and J ends were trimmed by 3 bases and 0 bases, with 13 bases remaining between them. CDR3 region: CASSADPSPSGNTIYF. The CDR3 DNA follows: TGTGCCAGCAGCGCCGACCCTAGTCCCTCTGGAAACACCATATATTTT.

This clonotype was picked up many times. The genes are TRBV7-8 and TRBJ1-1; unclear D gene. V was shortened by 1 base and J by 7 bases, with 13 bases between the two germline ends. This CDR3 comprises 14 residues. Germline lookup yields CDR1 SGHVS and CDR2 FQNEAQ. The CDR3 DNA follows: TGTGCCAGCAGCTTAGAGGGAGGGAATCATGAAGCTTTCTTT. It translates to CASSLEGGNHEAFF.

Ten or more counts support this clonotype. The chain combines TRBV7-9 with TRBJ1-3, with D perhaps TRBD1 (6 bases). The CDR3 has 15 residues. Trimming removed 1 base at V and 3 bases at J, with 10 bases between. CDR1 and CDR2 (germline): SEHNR, FQNEAQ (reference sequence). The CDR3 sequence: CASSLVQGGGNTIYF. As DNA, the CDR3 is TGTGCCAGCAGCTTAGTACAGGGTGGTGGAAACACCATATATTTT. Variable domain in full (rest from reference TRBV7-9 and TRBJ1-3): DTGVSQNPRHKITKRGQNVTFRCDPISEHNRLYWYRQTLGQGPEFLTYFQNEAQLEKSRLLSDRFSAERPKGSFSTLEIQRTEQGDSAMYLCASSLVQGGGNTIYFGEGSWLTVV.

This clonotype was seen repeatedly, ten times or more. The chain employs TRBV6-2 or TRBV6-3 and TRBJ2-5; the D call may be TRBD1 or TRBD2 (5 bases each). From germline, CDR1 is MNHEY and CDR2 SVGEGT. The V end lost 2 bases, the J end lost 5 bases, and 21 bases lay between the germline ends. The CDR3 totals 17 residues. The CDR3 reads CASSYEAAKGTEETQYF. The CDR3 DNA sequence: TGTGCCAGCAGTTACGAGGCGGCGAAAGGGACCGAGGAGACCCAGTACTTC.

This clonotype has at least ten counts. This rearrangement joins TRBV12-3 or TRBV12-4 to TRBJ1-1, with 12 bases lining up with TRBD1. V was clipped by 4 bases and J by 4 bases; unmatched bases: 4. CDR3 length equals 15 residues. The CDR3 here is CASSSGTGGPTEAFF. The CDR3 DNA is TGTGCCAGCAGTTCGGGGACAGGGGGCCCCACTGAAGCTTTCTTT.

This clonotype was recorded at least ten times. The chain combines TRBV5-5 with TRBJ1-1; a possible D gene is TRBD1 (5 bases). This CDR3 has 19 amino acids. With 5 bases removed from V and 5 bases from J, the gap between germline ends came to 31 bases. Looked up from germline, CDR1 is SGHKS and CDR2 is YYEKEE (reference sequence). The CDR3, as DNA: TGTGCCAGCAGTCCGACCCCCCCAAATCGGCAGGGTGGGAGAACTGAAGCTTTCTTT. Protein: CASSPTPPNRQGGRTEAFF.

This clonotype was observed at least ten times. The chain recombines TRBV20-1 with TRBJ2-7; D uncertain. CDR1 and CDR2 (germline): DFQATT, SNEGSKA (reference sequence). V was cut by 5 bases and J by 0 bases, with 14 bases left in between. The CDR3 runs to 14 residues. CDR3 sequence: CSAYQDAYSYEQYF. The CDR3, as DNA: TGCAGTGCTTACCAGGACGCCTACTCCTACGAGCAGTACTTC.

This clonotype was counted ten times or more. The gene calls are TRBV15 and TRBJ2-7; the D gene is possibly TRBD1 (6 bases). V was clipped by 0 bases and J by 1 base, with 7 bases between them. In germline, CDR1 is LNHNV, CDR2 YYDKDF (reference sequence). The CDR3 loop spans 14 amino acids. The CDR3: CATSREGGSYEQYF. The CDR3 region has the DNA TGTGCCACCAGCAGAGAAGGGGGATCCTACGAGCAGTACTTC. Full variable domain (outside the CDR3, taken from reference TRBV15 and TRBJ2-7): DAMVIQNPRYQVTQFGKPVTLSCSQTLNHNVMYWYQQKSSQAPKLLFHYYDKDFNNEADTPDNFQSRRPNTSFCFLDIRSPGLGDTAMYLCATSREGGSYEQYFGPGTRLTVT.

This clonotype has a count of ten or more. Since a much larger clone is just one base distant, this may be a read error. The V call is TRBV6-2 or TRBV6-3, the J call TRBJ2-3; the D gene is possibly TRBD2 (6 bases). CDR3 length equals 13 residues. Germline V CDR1 and CDR2: MNHEY, SVGEGT. The CDR3 nucleotides read TGTACCAGCAGTTACGGGGGAATTGTTCTTGAGTATTTT. This gives the protein CTSSYGGIVLEYF.

This clonotype was detected once. The junction departs from germline at one end; a sequencing error may be responsible. The CDR3 nucleotides are TGTGTCAGCAGTTTATGTAGCTATGGCTACACCTTC. This sequence encodes CVSSLCSYGYTF. The gene calls are TRBV28 and TRBJ1-2, with D uncertain. From germline, CDR1 is MDHEN and CDR2 SYDVKM. CDR3 size: 12 residues.

As regards this clonotype: Compared with germline, one end of the junction differs, possibly owing to a read error. The chain uses TRBV5-1 and TRBJ2-3; D unclear. CDR1 SGHRS and CDR2 YFSETQ come from the germline V gene. The CDR3 runs to 15 residues. This CDR3 reads CANTMDRPNTNTQYF. As DNA, the CDR3 is TGCGCCAACACTATGGACCGGCCCAACACAAATACGCAGTATTTT.

This clonotype was counted many times. This sequence joins TRBV28 and TRBJ1-1; D unresolved. V was shortened by 6 bases and J by 7 bases, with 15 bases between the two germline ends. The CDR3 runs to 13 residues. In germline, CDR1 is MDHEN, CDR2 SYDVKM. The CDR3 here is CASRQTVSGEAFF. The CDR3 nucleotides read TGTGCCAGCAGACAAACAGTATCGGGTGAAGCTTTCTTT.

This clonotype was counted ten times or more. The gene calls are TRBV7-9 and TRBJ2-7, with D hard to call. The length of the CDR3 is 12 residues. V was pared by 4 bases and J by 0 bases, with 4 bases between. Germline-derived CDR1 and CDR2 are SEHNR and FQNEAQ (reference sequence). CDR3 protein: CASSSLSYEQYF. Here the CDR3 DNA reads TGTGCCAGCAGCTCTCTCTCCTACGAGCAGTACTTC.